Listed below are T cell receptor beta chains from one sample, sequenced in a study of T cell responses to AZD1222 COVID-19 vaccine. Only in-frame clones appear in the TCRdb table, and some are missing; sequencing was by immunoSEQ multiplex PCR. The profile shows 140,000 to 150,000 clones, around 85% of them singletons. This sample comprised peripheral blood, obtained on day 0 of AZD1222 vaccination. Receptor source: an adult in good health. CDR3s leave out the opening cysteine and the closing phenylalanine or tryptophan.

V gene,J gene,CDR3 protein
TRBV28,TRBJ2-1,ASSLRLDNEQF
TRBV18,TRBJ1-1,ASSPGGGFTEAF
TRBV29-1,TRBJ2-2,SGSGSTTGELF
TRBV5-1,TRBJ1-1,ASSLEFNTEAF
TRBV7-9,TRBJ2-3,ASSLESVADTQY
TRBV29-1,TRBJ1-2,SVEFHRQSAYGYT
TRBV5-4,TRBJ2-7,ASSLRDRGAYEQY
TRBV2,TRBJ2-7,ASSEGRAYEQY
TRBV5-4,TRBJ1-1,ASSLKEGQGVLNTEAF
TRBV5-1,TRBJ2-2,ASSLEQGNTGELF
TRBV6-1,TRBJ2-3,ASSEDEGQTQY
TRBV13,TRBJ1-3,ASSLKQGGSGNTIY
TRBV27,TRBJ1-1,ASSLGRLSTEAF
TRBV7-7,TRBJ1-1,ASSLFWGSGTEAF
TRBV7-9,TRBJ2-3,ASSPAPRGRDTDTQY
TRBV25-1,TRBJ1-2,ASEGFKGYT
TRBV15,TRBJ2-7,ATSRGDAYEQY
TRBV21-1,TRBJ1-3,ASSKACWDRGGNTIY
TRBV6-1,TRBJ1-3,ASSEALTGGNTIY
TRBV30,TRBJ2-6,AWDRGSTGANVLT
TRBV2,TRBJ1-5,ASQLEGVGQPQH
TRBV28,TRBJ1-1,ASSLSRDTEAF
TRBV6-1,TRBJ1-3,ASSEATVFSGNTIY
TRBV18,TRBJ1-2,ASSPTLQGYGYT
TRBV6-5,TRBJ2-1,ASSYSPHYNEQF